The sequence of this TCR beta chain was determined in a study of T cell responses to AZD1222 COVID-19 vaccine. In regard to this clone: The antigen remains undetermined.

Trimming removed 0 bases from V and 6 bases from J, with 8 bases in between. The germline CDR1 and CDR2 sequences are SGHDN and FVKESK. The CDR3 sequence is 13 residues long. Sequencing was performed with immunoSEQ multiplex PCR; in TCRdb, only in-frame clones are kept and a portion is missing. The table shows 150,000 or so clones, with about 92% occurring only once. Overall study results and limits: Researchers took repertoire samples only after the peak T cell response had come. Spike-specific TCR breadth and depth rose after two AZD1222 doses.

The rearrangement joins TRBV14 to TRBJ1-2; D is undetermined. The TCR originated in an adult who received the AZD1222 COVID-19 vaccine. This material consisted of peripheral blood, taken 28 days after the second AZD1222 dose. This CDR3 reads CASSQEAVDGYTF. CDR3 nucleotides: TGTGCCAGCAGCCAAGAGGCTGTGGATGGCTACACCTTC.